This T cell receptor beta chain came from a study of blood T cell repertoires in COVID-19. This CDR3 spans 16 amino acids. V dropped 3 bases and J dropped 7; count of bases not matched to a gene: 12. Germline CDR1 is SGHTA and CDR2 is FQGNSA. TCRdb keeps only in-frame clones here, not all; method: immunoSEQ multiplex PCR. The data show around 20,000 clones, approximately 85% seen once. The chain recombines TRBV7-2 with TRBJ1-2; 9 nucleotides align to TRBD1. The clonotype originates from a man older than 75 with acute or convalescent COVID-19. Sequenced sample: peripheral blood. This CDR3 reads CASSFSPKDRGVGYTF. CDR3 nucleotides: TGTGCCAGCAGCTTCAGCCCCAAGGACAGGGGAGTTGGCTACACCTTC.